This T cell receptor beta chain was identified in a study of T cells in Graves' hyperthyroidism and ophthalmopathy. On the study more broadly: The blood sample was taken at first diagnosis, before treatment began. General study points: The model made its ophthalmopathy prediction, and onset followed a median approximately 6.5 months later.

Amplification of TCR beta CDR3 regions was performed using RNA transcripts as template. The HTBI primer set was used in a first-round RT-PCR of the TCR CDR3. From the multiplex PCR reads, TCRdb called clonotypes with MiXCR, one entry per CDR3 protein. The sample contains some 550,000 distinct CDR3 sequences, 20% to 25% of which appear only once. This clonotype was detected many times. Its specificity is unknown. Diagnoses rested on clinical symptoms, serum thyroxine and TRAb, thyroid ultrasound and orbital computed tomography. Germline-derived CDR1 and CDR2 are SNHLY and FYNNEI. V shed 5 bases, J shed 2 bases, and the junction held 2 bases outside the gene matches. The CDR3 contains 15 residues.

The chain uses TRBV2 and TRBJ1-3; 11 bases align to TRBD1. The sequenced sample was blood. This sequence was found in a man between 18 and 29 years old with Graves' hyperthyroidism. CDR3 nucleotide sequence: TGTGCCAGCAGTTTGGACAGGGGGCCTGGAAACACCATATATTTT. This translates into CASSLDRGPGNTIYF.